This entry lists 23 T cell receptor beta chains sequenced from one sample in a study of blood T cell repertoires in COVID-19. TCRdb keeps only in-frame clones here, not all; method: immunoSEQ multiplex PCR. The sample has some 140,000 clones, about 83% seen once. Sequencing was done on a sample of peripheral blood. The receptors originated from a human donor in a cohort sampled during active COVID-19.

The chain links TRBV14 to TRBJ1-2; TRBD1 matches 8 bases. Germline V gene lookup returns CDR1 SGHDN and CDR2 FVKESK. J was trimmed by 4 bases and V by 4 bases; bases with no gene match: 8. CDR3 length equals 15 residues. CDR3 in DNA: TGTGCCAGCAGCCGCGACAGGGGAATCGGCTATGGCTACACCTTC. Translating gives CASSRDRGIGYGYTF.

The J gene is TRBJ1-1, the V gene TRBV29-1; D is unresolved. Germline V gene data show CDR1 as SQVTM and CDR2 as ANQGSEA. There are 12 residues in the CDR3. V was clipped by 5 bases and J by 1 base, with 8 bases between them. The CDR3 coding sequence is TGCAGCGTTTTGACGGGGAACACTGAAGCTTTCTTT. Translation: CSVLTGNTEAFF.

The chain carries TRBV15 and TRBJ1-1; the D is unclear. Trimming shortened V by 4 bases and J by 6 bases, and 15 bases separated the two germline ends. In germline, CDR1 is LNHNV, CDR2 YYDKDF (reference sequence). There are 14 residues in the CDR3. The CDR3 DNA reads as TGTGCCACCAGCAACGAATTGCGAAGCTCTGAAGCTTTCTTT. This encodes CATSNELRSSEAFF.

The genes are TRBV10-1 and TRBJ1-5; D possibly corresponds to TRBD1 (5 bases). The ends were cut back, 4 bases at V and 4 bases at J, with 8 bases in the middle. The length of the CDR3 is 13 residues. Germline-derived CDR1 and CDR2 are WNHNN and SYGVQD (reference sequence). CDR3 in DNA: TGCGCCAGCAGTGCTGGGGGGAATCAGCCCCAGCATTTT. It translates to CASSAGGNQPQHF.

The rearrangement links TRBV5-8 to TRBJ1-2; perhaps TRBD1 as D (5 bases). CDR3 size: 13 residues. Looked up from germline, CDR1 is SGHTS and CDR2 is YDEGEE. Between the trimmed V and J ends, which lost 5 bases and 5 bases, there was a span of 13 bases. CDR3 loop: CASRRRGGYGYTF. The CDR3 DNA follows: TGTGCCAGCAGGAGACGTGGGGGGTATGGCTACACCTTC.

The chain employs TRBV5-1 and TRBJ2-2; weak D call: TRBD2 (5 bases). CDR1 is SGHRS, CDR2 YFSETQ, per germline. The CDR3 is 14 residues long. The V end was cut by 1 base, the J end by 9 bases, with 13 bases between. CDR3 amino acids: CASSLLSDFRELFF. The CDR3 coding sequence is TGCGCCAGCAGCTTGTTATCGGACTTCAGGGAGCTGTTTTTT. The full variable domain, its missing parts supplied by reference TRBV5-1 and TRBJ2-2, is KAGVTQTPRYLIKTRGQQVTLSCSPISGHRSVSWYQQTPGQGLQFLFEYFSETQRNKGNFPGRFSGRQFSNSRSEMNVSTLELGDSALYLCASSLLSDFRELFFGEGSRLTVL.

The V call is TRBV6-5, the J call TRBJ2-7; D is undetermined. CDR1 is MNHEY and CDR2 is SVGAGI in the germline V gene. Trimming took off 0 bases at V and 0 bases at J, with 9 bases between the two ends. The CDR3 has 15 amino acids. CDR3 DNA sequence: TGTGCCAGCAGTTACTCACGCGTTAACTCCTACGAGCAGTACTTC. It is translated as CASSYSRVNSYEQYF.

J is TRBJ1-2 and V is TRBV30; D remains unclear. Germline values: CDR1 GTSNPN, CDR2 SVGIG (reference sequence). This CDR3 has 13 amino acids. The V end lost 5 bases, the J end lost 2 bases, and 12 bases lay between the germline ends. The CDR3 nucleotides are TGTGCCTGGGGGTATACAAGAAACTATGGCTACACCTTC. Protein sequence: CAWGYTRNYGYTF.

V gene TRBV10-3 combines with J gene TRBJ2-5, with 7 nucleotides matching TRBD2. The CDR3 extends over 13 amino acids. Germline lookup yields CDR1 ENHRY and CDR2 SYGVKD. The J segment lost 3 bases and the V segment lost 10 bases, leaving 8 bases of the junction unmatched. The CDR3 region is CATGGGGKETQYF. The CDR3 DNA is TGTGCCACTGGGGGGGGAGGGAAAGAGACCCAGTACTTC.

The V and J genes are TRBV4-1 and TRBJ1-4, with D unclear. Germline CDR1 reads MGHRA; CDR2 reads YSYEKL. Trimming removed 0 bases from V and 12 bases from J, with 8 bases in between. CDR3 length: 12 residues. CDR3 nucleotide sequence: TGCGCCAGCAGCCAAGATACGGAGGAACTGTTTTTT. It codes for CASSQDTEELFF.

J is TRBJ2-7 and V is TRBV5-1; TRBD2 is a possible D gene (6 bases). V gave up 5 bases and J gave up 6 bases, with 21 bases separating them. The CDR3 has 15 residues. Germline V gene lookup returns CDR1 SGHRS and CDR2 YFSETQ. CDR3 bases: TGCGCCAGCAGTCAAAGATCGGGGGTCGGGGGCGAGCAGTACTTC. Translating it yields CASSQRSGVGGEQYF.

The chain carries TRBV11-2 and TRBJ2-1; 15 bases fit TRBD2. Trimming cost V 5 bases and J 9 bases; bases outside gene matches: 5. There are 15 residues in the CDR3. Germline-derived CDR1 and CDR2 are SGHAT and FQNNGV. The CDR3 protein is CASSPGLAGGAEQFF. The CDR3 region has the DNA TGTGCCAGCAGCCCGGGACTAGCGGGGGGAGCTGAGCAGTTCTTC.

This rearrangement joins TRBV3-1 (or the pseudogene TRBV3-2) to TRBJ1-4; D is undetermined. Trimming pared 2 bases from V and 8 bases from J, leaving 3 bases between. There are 11 residues in the CDR3. The germline CDR1 and CDR2 sequences are LGHDT and YNNKEL (reference sequence). The CDR3 is CASSQREKLFF. In DNA, the CDR3 is TGTGCCAGCAGCCAACGGGAAAAACTGTTTTTT.

The rearrangement joins TRBV2 to TRBJ2-7; TRBD1 is a possible D gene (6 bases). Trimming pared 2 bases from V and 6 bases from J, leaving 14 bases between. The CDR3 is 14 residues long. Per germline, CDR1 SNHLY and CDR2 FYNNEI. The CDR3 nucleotides read TGTGCCAGCAGTGAAATGGACAGACACCTCGAGCAGTACTTC. Translation: CASSEMDRHLEQYF.

V and J are TRBV5-1 and TRBJ1-5; a weak D match, TRBD1 (5 bases). Germline lookup yields CDR1 SGHRS and CDR2 YFSETQ. Between the trimmed V and J ends, which lost 0 bases and 6 bases, there was a span of 13 bases. The CDR3 consists of 15 residues. In DNA form, the CDR3 reads TGCGCCAGCAGCTTGGCCGGGGGAAGGAGTCAGCCCCAGCATTTT. This sequence encodes CASSLAGGRSQPQHF. Filled out from reference TRBV5-1 and TRBJ1-5, the complete variable domain reads KAGVTQTPRYLIKTRGQQVTLSCSPISGHRSVSWYQQTPGQGLQFLFEYFSETQRNKGNFPGRFSGRQFSNSRSEMNVSTLELGDSALYLCASSLAGGRSQPQHFGDGTRLSIL.

The chain recombines TRBV6-5 with TRBJ1-1; D unresolved. This CDR3 has 15 amino acids. CDR1 and CDR2 from the germline V gene are MNHEY and SVGAGI. The V end was cut by 11 bases, the J end by 0 bases, with 19 bases between. The CDR3 region is CASAFNSRMNTEAFF. The CDR3 DNA reads as TGTGCCTCAGCGTTCAATAGTCGGATGAACACTGAAGCTTTCTTT.

This clone has only one observation. The rearrangement links TRBV20-1 to TRBJ2-5; no clear D gene. This CDR3 is 11 amino acids long. V was clipped by 5 bases and J by 5 bases, with 9 bases between them. Germline V lookup: CDR1 DFQATT, CDR2 SNEGSKA (reference sequence). The CDR3 DNA reads as TGCAGTGCTCAGATCAGGGAGACCCAGTACTTC. This codes for CSAQIRETQYF.

The chain is built from TRBV30 and TRBJ1-4, with D possibly TRBD1 on 5 matching bases. The CDR3 has 15 amino acids. Germline assignment: CDR1 GTSNPN and CDR2 SVGIG (reference sequence). Trimming removed 3 bases from V and 8 bases from J, with 19 bases in between. The DNA of the CDR3 is TGTGCCTGGAGATCCGAGCGGGGGTATGGGGAAAAACTGTTTTTT. This codes for CAWRSERGYGEKLFF.

The rearrangement links TRBV10-3 to TRBJ1-2; D is perhaps TRBD1 (6 bases). The CDR3 is made up of 14 amino acids. Germline values: CDR1 ENHRY, CDR2 SYGVKD. The ends were cut back, 4 bases at V and 3 bases at J, with 12 bases in the middle. This chain's CDR3 is CAISATGQDYGYTF. CDR3 in DNA: TGTGCCATCAGTGCAACAGGGCAGGACTATGGCTACACCTTC.

This sequence joins TRBV2 and TRBJ1-2; no firm D call. CDR1 is SNHLY, CDR2 FYNNEI, per germline. V gave up 4 bases and J gave up 0 bases, with 9 bases separating them. The CDR3 extends over 14 amino acids. DNA of the CDR3: TGTGCCAGCAGTGGGCGGTTAGCTAACTATGGCTACACCTTC. Translation: CASSGRLANYGYTF.

This clone was observed a handful of times. CDR3 loop: CASSTGYNSPLHF. The CDR3 region has the DNA TGTGCCAGTAGTACAGGTTATAATTCACCCCTCCACTTT. This chain uses TRBV6-5 with TRBJ1-6; a possible D gene is TRBD1 (5 bases). CDR1 and CDR2 from the germline V gene are MNHEY and SVGAGI. CDR3 length equals 13 residues. The V gene lost 9 bases and the J gene lost 4 bases, with 10 bases spanning the gap.

This chain connects TRBV7-9 to TRBJ1-6; TRBD1 matches at 8 bases. V was clipped by 5 bases and J by 10 bases; unmatched bases: 16. The CDR3 is 17 residues long. The germline V gene has CDR1 SEHNR and CDR2 FQNEAQ (reference sequence). This CDR3 reads CASSPTTGTGGESPLHF. CDR3 coding DNA: TGTGCCAGCAGCCCCACTACCGGGACAGGAGGAGAATCACCCCTCCACTTT.

V and J are TRBV12-5 and TRBJ2-7, with 8 bases lining up with TRBD1. The CDR3 runs 14 residues. The V and J ends lost 6 bases and 0 bases, in that order; junction bases with no gene match: 4. From germline, CDR1 is LGHNT and CDR2 FRNRAP. The CDR3 protein is CASGSGQVSYEQYF. The CDR3 DNA follows: TGTGCTAGTGGGTCGGGACAGGTCTCCTACGAGCAGTACTTC.